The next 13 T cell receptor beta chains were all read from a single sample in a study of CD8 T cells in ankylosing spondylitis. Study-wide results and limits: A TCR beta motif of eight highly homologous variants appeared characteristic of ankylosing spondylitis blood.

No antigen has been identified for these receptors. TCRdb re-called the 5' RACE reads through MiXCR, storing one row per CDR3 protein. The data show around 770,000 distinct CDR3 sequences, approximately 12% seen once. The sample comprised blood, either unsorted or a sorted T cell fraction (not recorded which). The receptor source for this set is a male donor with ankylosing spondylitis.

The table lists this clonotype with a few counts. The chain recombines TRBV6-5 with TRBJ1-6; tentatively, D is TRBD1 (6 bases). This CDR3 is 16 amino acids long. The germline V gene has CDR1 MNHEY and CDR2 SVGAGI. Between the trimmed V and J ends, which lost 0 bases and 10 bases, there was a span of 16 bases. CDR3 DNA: TGTGCCAGCAGTTACTCGACGGGGGCGTTTGGGTCACCCCTCCACTTT. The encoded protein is CASSYSTGAFGSPLHF.

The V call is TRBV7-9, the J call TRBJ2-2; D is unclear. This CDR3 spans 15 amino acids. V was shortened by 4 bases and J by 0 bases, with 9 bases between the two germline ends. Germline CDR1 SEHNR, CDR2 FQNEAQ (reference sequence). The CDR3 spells CASSSADTNTGELFF. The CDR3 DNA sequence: TGTGCCAGCAGCTCGGCGGATACGAACACCGGGGAGCTGTTTTTT.

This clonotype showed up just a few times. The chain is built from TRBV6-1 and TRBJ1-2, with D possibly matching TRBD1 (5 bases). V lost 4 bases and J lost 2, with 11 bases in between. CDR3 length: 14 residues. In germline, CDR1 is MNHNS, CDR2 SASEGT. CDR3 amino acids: CASSAGRPNYGYTF. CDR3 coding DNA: TGTGCCAGCAGTGCGGGACGGCCAAACTATGGCTACACCTTC.

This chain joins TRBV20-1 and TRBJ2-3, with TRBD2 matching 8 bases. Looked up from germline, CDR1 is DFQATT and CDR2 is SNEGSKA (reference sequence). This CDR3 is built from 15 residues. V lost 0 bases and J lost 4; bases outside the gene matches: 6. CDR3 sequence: CSARDPGGAPDTQYF. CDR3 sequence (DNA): TGCAGTGCTAGAGATCCGGGGGGGGCCCCAGATACGCAGTATTTT.

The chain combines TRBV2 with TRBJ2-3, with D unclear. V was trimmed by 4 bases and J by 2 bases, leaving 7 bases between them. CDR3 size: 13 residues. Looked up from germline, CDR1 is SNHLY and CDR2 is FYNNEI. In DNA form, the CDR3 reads TGTGCCAGCAGTGTCTTCGTCACAGATACGCAGTATTTT. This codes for CASSVFVTDTQYF.

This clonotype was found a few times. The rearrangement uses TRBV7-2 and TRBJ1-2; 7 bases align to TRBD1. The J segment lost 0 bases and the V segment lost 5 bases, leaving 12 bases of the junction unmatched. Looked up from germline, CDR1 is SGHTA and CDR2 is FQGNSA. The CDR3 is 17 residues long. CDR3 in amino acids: CASSPQTGTRANYGYTF. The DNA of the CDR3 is TGTGCCAGCAGCCCTCAGACAGGGACAAGAGCTAACTATGGCTACACCTTC.

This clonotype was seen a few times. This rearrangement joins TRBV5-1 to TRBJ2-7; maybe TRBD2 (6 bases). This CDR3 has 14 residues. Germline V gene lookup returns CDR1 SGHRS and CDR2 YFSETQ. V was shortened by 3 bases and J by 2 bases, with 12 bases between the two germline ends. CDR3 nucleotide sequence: TGCGCCAGCAGCTACGGGACTTTTACCTACGAGCAGTACTTC. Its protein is CASSYGTFTYEQYF.

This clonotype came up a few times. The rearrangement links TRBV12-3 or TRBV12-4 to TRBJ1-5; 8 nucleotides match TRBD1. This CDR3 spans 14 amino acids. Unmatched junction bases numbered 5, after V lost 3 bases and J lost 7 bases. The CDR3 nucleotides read TGTGCCAGCAGTTTGGGCAGGGGGCAACAGCCCCAGCATTTT. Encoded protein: CASSLGRGQQPQHF.

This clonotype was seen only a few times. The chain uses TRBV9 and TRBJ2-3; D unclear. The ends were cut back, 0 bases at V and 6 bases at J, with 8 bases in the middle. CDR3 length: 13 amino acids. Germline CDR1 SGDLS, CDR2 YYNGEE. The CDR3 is CASSVDFEDTQYF. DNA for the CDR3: TGTGCCAGCAGCGTAGATTTCGAGGATACGCAGTATTTT.

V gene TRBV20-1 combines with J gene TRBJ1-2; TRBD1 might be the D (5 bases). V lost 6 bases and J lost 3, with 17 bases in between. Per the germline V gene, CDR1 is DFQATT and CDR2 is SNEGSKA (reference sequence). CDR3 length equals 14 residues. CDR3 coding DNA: TGCAGTGCCATAGAGGGGTTTGGTGACTATGGCTACACCTTC. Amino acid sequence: CSAIEGFGDYGYTF.

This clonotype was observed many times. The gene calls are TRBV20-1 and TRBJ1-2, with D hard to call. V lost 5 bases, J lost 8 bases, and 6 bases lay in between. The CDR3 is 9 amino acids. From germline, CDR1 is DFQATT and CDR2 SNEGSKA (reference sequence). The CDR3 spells CSAYSGYTF. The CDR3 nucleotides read TGCAGTGCTTATTCGGGCTACACCTTC.

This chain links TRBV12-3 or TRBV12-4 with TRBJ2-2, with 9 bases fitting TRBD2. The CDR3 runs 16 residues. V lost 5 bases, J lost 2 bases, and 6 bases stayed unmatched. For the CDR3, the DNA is TGTGCCAGCAGTGGGGCGGGAGGGGGTAACACCGGGGAGCTGTTTTTT. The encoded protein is CASSGAGGGNTGELFF.

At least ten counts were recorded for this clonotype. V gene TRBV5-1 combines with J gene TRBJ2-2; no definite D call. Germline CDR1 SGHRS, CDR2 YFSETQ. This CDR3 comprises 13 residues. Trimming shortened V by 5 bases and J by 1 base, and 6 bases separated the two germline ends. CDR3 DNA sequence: TGCGCCAGCAGTCTGCTGAACACCGGGGAGCTGTTTTTT. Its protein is CASSLLNTGELFF.